This T cell receptor delta chain is from a study of Vδ1+ human thymocytes. The study, taken as a whole, reports: Thymic delta-chain repertoires held 15% to 20% Vdelta2 sequences and few Vdelta3, despite high sort purity. In the thymus, TRG and TRD repertoires looked highly polyclonal with Gaussian CDR3 lengths. The authors advised highly purified populations and single-cell validation.

Thymocytes were sorted as CD3+ TCRVdelta1+ TCRVdelta2- after alphabeta T cell depletion. The template was reverse-transcribed extracted RNA. The CDR3 regions were amplified by multiplex PCR from V-gene primers to a constant-region primer. TCRdb fed the multiplex PCR reads into CATT to redo clone calling. The sample consists of around 23,000 delta-chain clones, under 8.5% of them appearing once. About this clone: Its antigen remains unknown.

The CDR3 loop spans 19 amino acids. From germline, CDR1 is TSWWSYY and CDR2 QGS. With 4 bases clipped from V and 4 bases from J, the junction kept 18 bases outside the gene matches. The chain recombines TRDV1 with TRDJ1; 10 nucleotides line up with TRDD3. What was sequenced was Vdelta1+ gamma-delta thymocytes from the thymus. As to subset: FACS-sorted CD3+ TCRalphabeta- TCRVdelta1+ TCRVdelta2- thymocytes. The source is a girl younger than two who had congenital heart surgery. The CDR3 nucleotides read TGTGCTCTTGGGGCAGCCCATGAGGTTGGACTGGGGGATTGCGATAAACTCATCTTT. Its protein product is CALGAAHEVGLGDCDKLIF.